This T cell receptor (beta chain) was captured in a study of identical twins. This clonotype appeared many times. Germline V gene data show CDR1 as SGHRS and CDR2 as YFSETQ. The junction had 3 bases not matched to a gene; V was cut back by 0 bases and J by 3 bases. This CDR3 is built from 16 residues. MiXCR, run by TCRdb on the 5' RACE reads, gives a single entry per CDR3 protein. The sample comprises about 530,000 distinct CDR3 sequences, 20% to 25% of which are singletons, and approximately 0.49% rests with the top ten. These data were likewise used in another study, on yellow fever vaccine responses in identical twins.

The chain couples TRBV5-1 to TRBJ2-3; 11 bases match TRBD2. The specimen sequenced was CD4+ T cells sorted from blood. The receptor comes from a woman in her late teens or twenties in good health. The CDR3 nucleotides are TGCGCCAGCAGCTTGGACAGACTAGCGGGGACAGATACGCAGTATTTT. Its translation is CASSLDRLAGTDTQYF.